This TCR beta chain was recorded in a study of T-cell reconstitution after alpha-beta-depleted transplantation in children. Germline-derived CDR1 and CDR2 are SQVTM and ANQGSEA. V lost 4 bases to trimming and J lost 0 bases, with 7 bases between them. The CDR3 runs to 13 residues. Unique molecular identifiers were used in preparing the TCRbeta library. From the PCR reads, TCRdb called clonotypes with MiXCR, one entry per CDR3 protein. This table has just under 550,000 distinct CDR3 sequences, roughly 18% appearing once. The material was PBMCs from the stem cell graft donor, obtained from the stem cell graft. This TCR was recovered from a human donor who donated a stem cell graft to a child with acute lymphoblastic leukemia. The chain uses TRBV29-1 and TRBJ1-5, with D hard to call. The CDR3, as DNA: TGCAGCGTTGGGGTAAATAGCAATCAGCCCCAGCATTTT. It encodes CSVGVNSNQPQHF.